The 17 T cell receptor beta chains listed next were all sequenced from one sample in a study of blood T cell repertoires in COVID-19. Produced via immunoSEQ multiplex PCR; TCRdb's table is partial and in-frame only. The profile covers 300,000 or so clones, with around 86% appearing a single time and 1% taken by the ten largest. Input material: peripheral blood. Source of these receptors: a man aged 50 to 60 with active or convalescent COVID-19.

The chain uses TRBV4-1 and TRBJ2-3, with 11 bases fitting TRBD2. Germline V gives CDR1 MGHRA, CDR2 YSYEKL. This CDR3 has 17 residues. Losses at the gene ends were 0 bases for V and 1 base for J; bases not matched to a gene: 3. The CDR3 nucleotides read TGCGCCAGCAGCCAAGACCCGACTAGCGGGGGCACAGATACGCAGTATTTT. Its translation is CASSQDPTSGGTDTQYF.

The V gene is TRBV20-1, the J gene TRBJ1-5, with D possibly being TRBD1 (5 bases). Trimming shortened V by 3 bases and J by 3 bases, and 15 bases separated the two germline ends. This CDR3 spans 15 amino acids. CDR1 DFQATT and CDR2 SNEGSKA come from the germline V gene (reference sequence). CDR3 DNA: TGCAGTGCTAGTCGGTTGGGGCAGAACAATCAGCCCCAGCATTTT. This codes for CSASRLGQNNQPQHF.

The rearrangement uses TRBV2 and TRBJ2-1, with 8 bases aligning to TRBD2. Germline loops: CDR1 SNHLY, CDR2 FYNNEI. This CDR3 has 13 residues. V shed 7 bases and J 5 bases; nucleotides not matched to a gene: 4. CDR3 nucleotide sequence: TGTGCCAGCAAGGGCGGGAGGAACAATGAGCAGTTCTTC. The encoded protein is CASKGGRNNEQFF. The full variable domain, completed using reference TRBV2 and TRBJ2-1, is EPEVTQTPSHQVTQMGQEVILRCVPISNHLYFYWYRQILGQKVEFLVSFYNNEISEKSEIFDDQFSVERPDGSNFTLKIRSTKLEDSAMYFCASKGGRNNEQFFGPGTRLTVL.

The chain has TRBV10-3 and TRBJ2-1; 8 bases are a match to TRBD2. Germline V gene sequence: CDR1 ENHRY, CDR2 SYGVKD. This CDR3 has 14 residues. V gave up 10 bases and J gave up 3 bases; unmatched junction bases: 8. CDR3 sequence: CATTAGGGYNEQFF. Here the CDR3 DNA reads TGTGCCACCACTGCCGGGGGGGGCTACAATGAGCAGTTCTTC.

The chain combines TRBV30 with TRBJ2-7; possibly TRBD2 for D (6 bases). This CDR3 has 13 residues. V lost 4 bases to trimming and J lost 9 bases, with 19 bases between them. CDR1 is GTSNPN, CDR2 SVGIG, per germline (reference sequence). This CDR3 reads CAWTRIGTQVQYF. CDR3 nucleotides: TGTGCCTGGACGAGGATTGGGACTCAGGTGCAGTACTTC.

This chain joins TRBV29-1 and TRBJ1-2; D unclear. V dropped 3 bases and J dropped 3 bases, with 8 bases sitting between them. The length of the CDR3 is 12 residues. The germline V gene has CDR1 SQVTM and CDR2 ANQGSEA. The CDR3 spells CSVDTQDYGYTF. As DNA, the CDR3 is TGCAGCGTTGATACCCAGGACTATGGCTACACCTTC.

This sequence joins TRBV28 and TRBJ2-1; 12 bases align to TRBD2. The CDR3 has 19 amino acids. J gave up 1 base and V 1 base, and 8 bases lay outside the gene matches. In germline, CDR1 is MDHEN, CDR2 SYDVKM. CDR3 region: CASSLSLAGGPRSYNEQFF. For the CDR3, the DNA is TGTGCCAGCAGTTTATCCCTAGCGGGGGGGCCACGATCCTACAATGAGCAGTTCTTC.

CDR3: CATNRDEDSPLHF. Here the CDR3 DNA reads TGTGCCACCAACAGGGATGAAGATTCACCCCTCCACTTT. The chain recombines TRBV24-1 with TRBJ1-6; TRBD1 is a possible D gene (6 bases). V was trimmed by 8 bases and J by 8 bases, leaving 12 bases between them. Germline V CDR1 and CDR2: KGHDR, SFDVKD. CDR3 length: 13 residues.

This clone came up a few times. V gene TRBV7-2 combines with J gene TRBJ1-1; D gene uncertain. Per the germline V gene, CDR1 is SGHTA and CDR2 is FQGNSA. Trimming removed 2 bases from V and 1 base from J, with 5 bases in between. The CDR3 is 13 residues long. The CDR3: CASSLNRNTEAFF. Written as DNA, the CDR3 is TGTGCCAGCAGCTTAAATAGGAACACTGAAGCTTTCTTT.

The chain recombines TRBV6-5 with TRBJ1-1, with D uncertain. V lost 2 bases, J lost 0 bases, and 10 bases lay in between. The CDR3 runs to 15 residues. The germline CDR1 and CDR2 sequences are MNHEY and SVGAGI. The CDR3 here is CASSYARQMNTEAFF. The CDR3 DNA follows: TGTGCCAGCAGTTACGCCAGGCAAATGAACACTGAAGCTTTCTTT.

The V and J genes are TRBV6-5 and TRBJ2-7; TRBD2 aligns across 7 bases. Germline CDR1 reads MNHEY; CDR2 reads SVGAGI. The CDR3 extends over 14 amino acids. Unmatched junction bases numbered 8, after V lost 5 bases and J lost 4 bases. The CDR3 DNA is TGTGCCAGCAGTAGGTCGGGGGGTGAGTACGAGCAGTACTTC. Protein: CASSRSGGEYEQYF.

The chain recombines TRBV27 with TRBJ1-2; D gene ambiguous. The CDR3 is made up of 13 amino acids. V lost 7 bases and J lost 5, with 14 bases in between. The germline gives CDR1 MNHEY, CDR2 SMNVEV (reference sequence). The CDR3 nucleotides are TGTGCCAGCAAAAAACAGCAGGAATATGGCTACACCTTC. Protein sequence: CASKKQQEYGYTF.

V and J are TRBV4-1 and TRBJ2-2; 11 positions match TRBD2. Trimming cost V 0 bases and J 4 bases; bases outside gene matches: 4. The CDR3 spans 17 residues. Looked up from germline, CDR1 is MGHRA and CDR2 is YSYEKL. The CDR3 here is CASSQDRLAGITGELFF. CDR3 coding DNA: TGCGCCAGCAGCCAAGATAGACTAGCGGGAATCACCGGGGAGCTGTTTTTT.

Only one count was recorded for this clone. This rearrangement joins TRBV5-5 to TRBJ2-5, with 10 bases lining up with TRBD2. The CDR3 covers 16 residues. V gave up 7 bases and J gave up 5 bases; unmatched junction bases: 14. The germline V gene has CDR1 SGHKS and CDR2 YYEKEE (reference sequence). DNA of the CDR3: TGTGCCAGCGCTAATCCACCGGGACTAGCGTATGAGACCCAGTACTTC. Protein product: CASANPPGLAYETQYF.

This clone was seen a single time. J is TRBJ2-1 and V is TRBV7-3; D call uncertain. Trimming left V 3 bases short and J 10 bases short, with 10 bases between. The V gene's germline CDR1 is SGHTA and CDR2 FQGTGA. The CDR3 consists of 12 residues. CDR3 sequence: CASSFPQAEQFF. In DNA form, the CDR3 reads TGTGCCAGCAGCTTCCCCCAGGCGGAGCAGTTCTTC.

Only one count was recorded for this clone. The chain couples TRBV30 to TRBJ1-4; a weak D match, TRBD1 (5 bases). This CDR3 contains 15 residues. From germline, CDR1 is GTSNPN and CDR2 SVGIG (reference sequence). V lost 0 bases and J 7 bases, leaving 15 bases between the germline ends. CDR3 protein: CAWSVGQGITEKLFF. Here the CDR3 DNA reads TGTGCCTGGAGTGTAGGTCAGGGTATTACTGAAAAACTGTTTTTT.

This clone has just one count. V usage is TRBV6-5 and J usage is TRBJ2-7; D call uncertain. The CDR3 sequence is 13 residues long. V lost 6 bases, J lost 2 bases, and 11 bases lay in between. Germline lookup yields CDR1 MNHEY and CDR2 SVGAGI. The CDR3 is CASRKTGTYEQYF. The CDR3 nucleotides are TGTGCCAGCAGAAAGACTGGAACCTACGAGCAGTACTTC.